This T cell receptor beta chain was identified during a study of CD8 T cells in ankylosing spondylitis. Study-level results: Blood of patients with ankylosing spondylitis appeared to be characterized by a TCR beta motif of several highly homologous variants. As for the disease-linked clones, they showed a CD8+ phenotype and occurred at relatively low frequencies in peripheral blood.

Generation of TCR beta libraries employed quantitative 5'-RACE incorporating molecular barcodes. MiXCR, applied by TCRdb to the 5' RACE reads, yields one record per CDR3 protein. The repertoire holds under 950,000 distinct CDR3 sequences, with roughly 20% as singletons. Regarding this clonotype: The target antigen is unknown.

This TCR was sampled from a male donor with ankylosing spondylitis. Source material: blood, either unsorted or a sorted T cell fraction (not recorded which).

CDR3 sequence: CATGPGQVPGSPLHF. DNA for the CDR3: TGTGCCACCGGACCGGGACAGGTCCCTGGGTCACCCCTCCACTTT. The chain couples TRBV24-1 to TRBJ1-6; 8 nucleotides line up with TRBD1. Germline loops: CDR1 KGHDR, CDR2 SFDVKD. The CDR3 is 15 amino acids. Trimming removed 9 bases from V and 10 bases from J; junction bases left unmatched: 13.